These T cell receptor beta chains were read from a single sample in a study of beta chain features in type 1 diabetes. Sequencing used immunoSEQ multiplex PCR; TCRdb keeps in-frame clones, though not all of them. The top ten clones hold 0.023% of a sample with about 900,000 clones, roughly 15% of them seen once. Sequenced sample: naive CD4+ T cells from blood. Receptor source: a woman aged 18-29 years in good health. CDR3s include the opening cysteine and the closing phenylalanine or tryptophan. Fields, in order: D gene, V gene, CDR3 length, CDR3 protein. D genes are given only for firm matches.

>TRBD1|TRBV18|15
CASSPPGQGVYEQYF
>TRBD1|TRBV28|18
CASSQNPDRGASRETQYF
>TRBD1|TRBV15|15
CATSRRDRAVGELFF
>TRBD1|TRBV5-1|15
CASSALSGQVSTQYF
>TRBD2|TRBV11-2|17
CASNYGGLAGRQETQYF
>TRBD2|TRBV5-1|14
CASSLAGGQKTQYF
>.|TRBV19|13
CATGTRYTGELFF
>.|TRBV7-9|13
CASSLVTETEAFF
>.|TRBV28|11
CAISTVTEAFF
>.|TRBV7-2|13
CASSWQDYNEQFF
>.|TRBV7-2|18
CASSLAVSQPLGGDTQYF
>TRBD1|TRBV18|14
CASSRGQGDQPQHF
>.|TRBV5-4|13
CASSLLQFYGYTF
>.|TRBV5-4|16
CASSLEWNYGRETQYF
>TRBD2|TRBV4-3|16
CASSQDSGRAPGEQFF
>.|TRBV27|14
CASMSSGGGNTIYF
>TRBD1|TRBV29-1|15
CSVEEPGTGRNEQFF
>.|TRBV4-1|16
CASSQARGPGGGIQYF
>.|TRBV6-5|13
CASSPQRNQPQHF
>.|TRBV13|12
CASSFFFYGYTF
>TRBD1|TRBV13|16
CASTLRAGGRSETQYF
>.|TRBV6-1|14
CASRDSWWANVLTF
>TRBD2|TRBV7-9|16
CASSLGPAGGPETQYF
>.|TRBV4-3|14
CASSQVWSNTEAFF
>TRBD2|TRBV5-1|16
CASSLEAGMGYNEQFF
>TRBD2|TRBV18|15
CASSAVSGVTYEQYF
>TRBD2|TRBV6-1|15
CASSEGLAGAGELFF
>TRBD1|TRBV5-4|15
CASSLGQGIPYEQYF
>.|TRBV20-1|11
CSARLNTEAFF
>.|TRBV28|15
CASSFFQGDTGELFF
>.|TRBV2|13
CASSVSGVTEAFF
>.|TRBV25-1|12
CASGRGNYEQYF
>.|TRBV6-6|13
CASRILAKNIQYF
>.|TRBV15|13
CATSRQYYTEAFF
>.|TRBV27|13
CASSRRNTGELFF
>.|TRBV7-9|14
CASTPIAVYNEQFF
>TRBD2|TRBV9|16
CASSAGTSGSHETQYF
>.|TRBV7-2|14
CASSLGGGREKLFF
>.|TRBV25-1|15
CASSEGGLAKNIQYF
>TRBD2|TRBV5-1|16
CASSGASGTNTGELFF
>.|TRBV7-2|11
CASSFHYEQYF
>.|TRBV9|18
CASSVSPPSTGTFSGYTF
>.|TRBV6-1|10
CASRRYEQYF
>TRBD1|TRBV2|14
CASRQTGANTEAFF
>.|TRBV7-2|11
CASSSDSSLHF
>TRBD1|TRBV2|12
CASSGTGGEAFF
>.|TRBV20-1|11
CSVTGYNEQFF
>.|TRBV10-3|13
CAITSRDTGELFF